This T cell receptor beta chain was observed in a study of T cell responses to AZD1222 COVID-19 vaccine. Broader study findings: At 160-218 and 743-854, vaccine-associated CD4 TCRs were dominant, and they spanned spike. There were mostly white British donors and more females than males, and clonal diversity was possibly underestimated. Unmutated variant regions reportedly attract nearly half of all spike-specific TCRs.

About this clone: The antigen is unknown.

The protocol was immunoSEQ multiplex PCR, while the TCRdb copy is restricted to in-frame clones and leaves out a portion. The sample has over 110,000 clones; about 90% are singletons. Second-dose schedules of about 4 or about 12 weeks were combined. Sequencing was performed on peripheral blood, taken 28 days after the second AZD1222 dose. This sequence originates from an adult who received the AZD1222 COVID-19 vaccine.

CDR3 residues: CASGKMNTEAFF. For the CDR3, the DNA is TGTGCCAGCGGGAAAATGAACACTGAAGCTTTCTTT. The V and J genes are TRBV6-5 and TRBJ1-1, with no clear D. The germline V gene encodes CDR1 MNHEY and CDR2 SVGAGI. The CDR3 extends over 12 amino acids. Trimming left V 8 bases short and J 0 bases short, with 7 bases between.